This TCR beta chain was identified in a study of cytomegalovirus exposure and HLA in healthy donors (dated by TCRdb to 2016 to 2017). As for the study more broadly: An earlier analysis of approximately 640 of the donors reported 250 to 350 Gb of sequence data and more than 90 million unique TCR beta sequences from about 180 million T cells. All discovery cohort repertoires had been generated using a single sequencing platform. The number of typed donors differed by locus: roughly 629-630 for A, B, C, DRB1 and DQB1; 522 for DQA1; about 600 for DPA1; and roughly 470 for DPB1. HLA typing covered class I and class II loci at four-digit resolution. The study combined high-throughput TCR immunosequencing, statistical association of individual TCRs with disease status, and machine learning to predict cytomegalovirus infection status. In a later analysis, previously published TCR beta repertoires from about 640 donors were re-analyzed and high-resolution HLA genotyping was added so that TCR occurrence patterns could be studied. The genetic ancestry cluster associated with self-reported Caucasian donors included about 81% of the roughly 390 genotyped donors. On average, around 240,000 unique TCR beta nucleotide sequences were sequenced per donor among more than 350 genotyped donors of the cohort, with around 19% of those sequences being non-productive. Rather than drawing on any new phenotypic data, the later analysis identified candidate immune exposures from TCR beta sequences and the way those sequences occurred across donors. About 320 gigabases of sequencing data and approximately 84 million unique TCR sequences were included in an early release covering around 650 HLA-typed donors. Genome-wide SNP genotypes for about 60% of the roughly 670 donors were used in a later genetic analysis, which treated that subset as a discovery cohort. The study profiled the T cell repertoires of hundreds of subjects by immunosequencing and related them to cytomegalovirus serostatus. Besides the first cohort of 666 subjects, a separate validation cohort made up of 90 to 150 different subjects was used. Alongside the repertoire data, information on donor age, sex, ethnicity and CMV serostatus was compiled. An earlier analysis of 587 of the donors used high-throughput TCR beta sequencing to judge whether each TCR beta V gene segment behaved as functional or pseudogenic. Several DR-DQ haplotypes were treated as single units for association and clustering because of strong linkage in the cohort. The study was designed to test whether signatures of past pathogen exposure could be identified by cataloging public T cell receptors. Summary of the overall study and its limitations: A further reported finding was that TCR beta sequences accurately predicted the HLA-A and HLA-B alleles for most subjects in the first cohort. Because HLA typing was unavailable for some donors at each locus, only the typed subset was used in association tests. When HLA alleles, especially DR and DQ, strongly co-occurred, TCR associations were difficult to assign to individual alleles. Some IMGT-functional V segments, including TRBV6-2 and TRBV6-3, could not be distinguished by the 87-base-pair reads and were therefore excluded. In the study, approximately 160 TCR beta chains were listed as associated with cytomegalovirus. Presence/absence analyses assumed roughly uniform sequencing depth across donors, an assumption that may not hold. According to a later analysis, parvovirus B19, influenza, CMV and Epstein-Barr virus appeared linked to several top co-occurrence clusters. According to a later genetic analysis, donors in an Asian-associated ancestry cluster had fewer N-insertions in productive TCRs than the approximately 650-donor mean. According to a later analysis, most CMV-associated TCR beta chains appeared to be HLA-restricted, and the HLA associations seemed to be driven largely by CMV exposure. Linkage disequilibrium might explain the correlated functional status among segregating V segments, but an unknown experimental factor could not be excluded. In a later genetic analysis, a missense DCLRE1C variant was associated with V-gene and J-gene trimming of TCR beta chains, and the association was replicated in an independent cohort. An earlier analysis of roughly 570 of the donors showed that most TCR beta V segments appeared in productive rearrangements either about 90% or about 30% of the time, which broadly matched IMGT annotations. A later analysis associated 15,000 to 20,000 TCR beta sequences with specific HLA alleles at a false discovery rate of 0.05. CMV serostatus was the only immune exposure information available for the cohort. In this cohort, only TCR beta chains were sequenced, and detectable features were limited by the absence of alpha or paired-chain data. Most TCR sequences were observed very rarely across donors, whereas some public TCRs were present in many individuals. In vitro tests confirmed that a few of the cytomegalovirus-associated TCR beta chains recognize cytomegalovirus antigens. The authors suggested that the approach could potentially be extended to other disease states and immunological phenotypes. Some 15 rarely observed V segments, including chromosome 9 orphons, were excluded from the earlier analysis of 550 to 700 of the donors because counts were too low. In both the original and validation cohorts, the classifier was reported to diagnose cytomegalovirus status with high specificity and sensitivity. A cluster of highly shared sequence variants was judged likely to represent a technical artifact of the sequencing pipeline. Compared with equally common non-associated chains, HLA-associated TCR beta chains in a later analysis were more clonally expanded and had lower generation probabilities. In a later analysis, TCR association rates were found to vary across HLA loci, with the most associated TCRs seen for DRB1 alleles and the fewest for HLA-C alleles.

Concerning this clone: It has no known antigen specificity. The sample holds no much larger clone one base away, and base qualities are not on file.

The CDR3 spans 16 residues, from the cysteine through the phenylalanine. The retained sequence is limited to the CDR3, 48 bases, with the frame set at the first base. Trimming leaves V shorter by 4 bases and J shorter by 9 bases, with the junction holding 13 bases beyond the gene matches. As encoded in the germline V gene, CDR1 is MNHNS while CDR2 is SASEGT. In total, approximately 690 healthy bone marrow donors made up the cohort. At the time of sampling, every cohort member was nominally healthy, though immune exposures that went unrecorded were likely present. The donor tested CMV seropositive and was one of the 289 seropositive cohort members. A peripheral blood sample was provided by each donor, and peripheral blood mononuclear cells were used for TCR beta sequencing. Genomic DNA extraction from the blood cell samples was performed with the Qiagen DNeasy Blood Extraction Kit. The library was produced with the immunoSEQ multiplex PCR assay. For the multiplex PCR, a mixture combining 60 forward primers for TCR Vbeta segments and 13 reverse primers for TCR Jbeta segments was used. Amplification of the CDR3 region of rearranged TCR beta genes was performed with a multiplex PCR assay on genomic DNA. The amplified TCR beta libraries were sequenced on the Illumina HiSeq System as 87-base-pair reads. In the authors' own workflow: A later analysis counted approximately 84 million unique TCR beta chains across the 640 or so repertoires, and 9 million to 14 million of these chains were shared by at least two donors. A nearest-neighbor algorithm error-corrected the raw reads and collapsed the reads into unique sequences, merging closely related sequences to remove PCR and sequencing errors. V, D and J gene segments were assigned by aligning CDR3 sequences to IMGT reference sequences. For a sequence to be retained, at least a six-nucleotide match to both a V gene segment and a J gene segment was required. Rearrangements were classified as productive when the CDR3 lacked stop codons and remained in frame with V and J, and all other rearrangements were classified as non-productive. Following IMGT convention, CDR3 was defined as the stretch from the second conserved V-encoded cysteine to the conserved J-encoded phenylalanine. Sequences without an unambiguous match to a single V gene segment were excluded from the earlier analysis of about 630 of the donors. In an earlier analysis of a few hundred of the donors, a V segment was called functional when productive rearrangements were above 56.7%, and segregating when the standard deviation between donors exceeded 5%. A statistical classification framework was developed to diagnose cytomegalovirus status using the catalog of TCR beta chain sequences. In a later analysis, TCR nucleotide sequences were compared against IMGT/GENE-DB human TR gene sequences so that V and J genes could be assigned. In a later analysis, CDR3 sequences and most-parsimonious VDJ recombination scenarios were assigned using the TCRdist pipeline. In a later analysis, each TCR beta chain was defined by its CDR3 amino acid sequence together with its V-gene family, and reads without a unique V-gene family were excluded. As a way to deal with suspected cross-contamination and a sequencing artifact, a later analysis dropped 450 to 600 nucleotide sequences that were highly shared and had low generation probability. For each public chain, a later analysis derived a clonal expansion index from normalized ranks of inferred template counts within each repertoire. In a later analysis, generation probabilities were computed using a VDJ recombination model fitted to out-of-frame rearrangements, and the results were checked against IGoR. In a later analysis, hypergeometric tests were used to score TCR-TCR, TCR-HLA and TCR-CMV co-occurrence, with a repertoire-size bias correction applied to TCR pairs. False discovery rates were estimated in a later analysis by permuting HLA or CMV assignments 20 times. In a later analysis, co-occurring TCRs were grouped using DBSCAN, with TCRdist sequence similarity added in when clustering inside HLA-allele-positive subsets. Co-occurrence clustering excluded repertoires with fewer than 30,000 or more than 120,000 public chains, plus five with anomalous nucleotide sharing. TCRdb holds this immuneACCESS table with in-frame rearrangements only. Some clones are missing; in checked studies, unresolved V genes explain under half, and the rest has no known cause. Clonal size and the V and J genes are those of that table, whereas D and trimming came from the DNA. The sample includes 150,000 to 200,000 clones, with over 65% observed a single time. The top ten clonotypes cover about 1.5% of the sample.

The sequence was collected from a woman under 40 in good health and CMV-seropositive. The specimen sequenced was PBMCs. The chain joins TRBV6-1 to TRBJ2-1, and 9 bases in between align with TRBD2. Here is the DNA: TGTGCCAGCAGTGTGGGGCTAGCGGGAAGTGGCGGTGAGCAGTTCTTC. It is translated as CASSVGLAGSGGEQFF.